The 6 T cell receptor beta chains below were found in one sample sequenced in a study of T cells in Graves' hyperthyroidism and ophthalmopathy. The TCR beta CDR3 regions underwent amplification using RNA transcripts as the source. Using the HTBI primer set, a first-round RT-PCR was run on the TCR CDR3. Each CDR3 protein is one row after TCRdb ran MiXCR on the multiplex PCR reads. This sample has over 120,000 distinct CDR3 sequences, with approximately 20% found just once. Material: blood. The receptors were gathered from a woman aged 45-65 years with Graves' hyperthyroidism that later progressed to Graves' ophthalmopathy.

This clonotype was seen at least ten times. The CDR3 region is CASSPTQGARGYTF. The CDR3 DNA is TGTGCCAGCAGCCCGACGCAGGGGGCGCGTGGCTACACCTTC. The gene calls are TRBV3-1 and TRBJ1-2; 8 bases line up with TRBD1. J gave up 7 bases and V 4 bases, and 8 bases lay outside the gene matches. Germline CDR1 reads LGHDT; CDR2 reads YNNKEL (reference sequence). The CDR3 covers 14 residues.

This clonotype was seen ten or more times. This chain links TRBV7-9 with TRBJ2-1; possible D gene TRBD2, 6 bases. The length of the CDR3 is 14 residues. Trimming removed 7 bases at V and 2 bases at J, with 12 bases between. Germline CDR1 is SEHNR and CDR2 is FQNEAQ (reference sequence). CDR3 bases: TGTGCCAGCAACTTGGGACTGACCTACAATGAGCAGTTCTTC. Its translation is CASNLGLTYNEQFF.

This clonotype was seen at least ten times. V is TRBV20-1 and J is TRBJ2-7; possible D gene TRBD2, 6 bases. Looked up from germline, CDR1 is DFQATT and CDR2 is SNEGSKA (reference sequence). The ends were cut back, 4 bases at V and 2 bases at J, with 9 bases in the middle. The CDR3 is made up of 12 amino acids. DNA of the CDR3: TGCAGTGCTAATGCGGGACCCTACGAGCAGTACTTC. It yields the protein CSANAGPYEQYF.

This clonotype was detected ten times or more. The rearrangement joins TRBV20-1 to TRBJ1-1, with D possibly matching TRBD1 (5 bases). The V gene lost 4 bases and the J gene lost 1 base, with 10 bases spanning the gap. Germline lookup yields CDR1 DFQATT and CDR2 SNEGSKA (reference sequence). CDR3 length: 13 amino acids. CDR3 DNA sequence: TGCAGTGCTATGAGGGGTAGGAACACTGAAGCTTTCTTT. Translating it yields CSAMRGRNTEAFF.

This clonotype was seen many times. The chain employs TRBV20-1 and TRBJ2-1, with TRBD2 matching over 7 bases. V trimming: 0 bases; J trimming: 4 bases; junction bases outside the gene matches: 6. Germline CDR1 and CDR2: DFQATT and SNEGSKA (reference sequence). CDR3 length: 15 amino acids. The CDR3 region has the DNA TGCAGTGCTAGAGATCAAGGGAGGGCTTACAATGAGCAGTTCTTC. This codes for CSARDQGRAYNEQFF.

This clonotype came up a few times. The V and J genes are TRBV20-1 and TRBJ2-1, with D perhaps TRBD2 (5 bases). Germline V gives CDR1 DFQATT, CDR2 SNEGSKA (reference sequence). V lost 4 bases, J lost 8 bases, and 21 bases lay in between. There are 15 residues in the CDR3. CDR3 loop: CSAKGTRLPSDEQFF. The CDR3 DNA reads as TGCAGTGCTAAAGGAACGCGACTACCTTCGGATGAGCAGTTCTTC.